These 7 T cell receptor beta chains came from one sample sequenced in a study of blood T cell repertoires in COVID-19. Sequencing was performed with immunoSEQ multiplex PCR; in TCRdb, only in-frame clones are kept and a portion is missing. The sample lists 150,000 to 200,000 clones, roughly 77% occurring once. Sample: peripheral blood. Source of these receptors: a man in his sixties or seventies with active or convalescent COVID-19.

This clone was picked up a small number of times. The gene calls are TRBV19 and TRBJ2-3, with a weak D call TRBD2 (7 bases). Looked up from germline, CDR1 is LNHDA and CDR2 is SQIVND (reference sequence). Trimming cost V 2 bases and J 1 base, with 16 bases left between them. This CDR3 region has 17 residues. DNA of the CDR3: TGTGCCAGTAGTATATCTGGGGGGGGCGGGCGCACAGATACGCAGTATTTT. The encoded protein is CASSISGGGGRTDTQYF.

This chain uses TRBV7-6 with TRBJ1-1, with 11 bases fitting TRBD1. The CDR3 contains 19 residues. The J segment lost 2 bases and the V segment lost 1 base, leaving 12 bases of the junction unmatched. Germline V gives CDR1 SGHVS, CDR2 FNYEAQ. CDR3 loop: CASSLVPAGQGAGNTEAFF. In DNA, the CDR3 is TGTGCCAGCAGCTTAGTACCAGCAGGACAGGGGGCCGGAAACACTGAAGCTTTCTTT.

In nucleotides, the CDR3 is TGTGCCAGCAGACGTAGTCAGGATAATTCACCCCTCCACTTT. Translation gives CASRRSQDNSPLHF. V is TRBV27 and J is TRBJ1-6; D remains unclear. This CDR3 contains 14 residues. The V gene's germline CDR1 is MNHEY and CDR2 SMNVEV (reference sequence). V dropped 6 bases and J dropped 5 bases, with 11 bases sitting between them.

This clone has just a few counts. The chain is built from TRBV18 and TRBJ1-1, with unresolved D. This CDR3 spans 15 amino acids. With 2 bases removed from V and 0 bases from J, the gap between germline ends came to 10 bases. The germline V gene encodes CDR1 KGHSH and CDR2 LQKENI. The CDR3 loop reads CASSPSQRMNTEAFF. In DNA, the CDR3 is TGTGCCAGCTCACCAAGCCAGAGGATGAACACTGAAGCTTTCTTT.

The CDR3 reads CASSLLTGGLNTEAFF. The CDR3 DNA reads as TGTGCCAGCAGCCTACTGACAGGGGGCCTGAACACTGAAGCTTTCTTT. This chain joins TRBV7-9 and TRBJ1-1; TRBD1 matches 10 bases. Germline CDR1 is SEHNR and CDR2 is FQNEAQ (reference sequence). V shed 5 bases, J shed 0 bases, and the junction held 6 bases outside the gene matches. The CDR3 has 16 residues.

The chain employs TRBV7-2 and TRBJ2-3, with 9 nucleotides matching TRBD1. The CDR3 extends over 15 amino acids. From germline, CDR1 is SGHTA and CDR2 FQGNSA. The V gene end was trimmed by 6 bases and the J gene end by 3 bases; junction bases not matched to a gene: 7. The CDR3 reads CASSRTGGSTDTQYF. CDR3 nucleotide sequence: TGTGCCAGCAGTCGAACAGGGGGCAGTACAGATACGCAGTATTTT.

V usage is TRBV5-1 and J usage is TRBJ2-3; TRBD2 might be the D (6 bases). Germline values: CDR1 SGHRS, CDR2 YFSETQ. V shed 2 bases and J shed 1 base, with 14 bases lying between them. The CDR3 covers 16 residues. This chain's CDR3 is CASSFVDGSGTDTQYF. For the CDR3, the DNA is TGCGCCAGCAGCTTTGTCGACGGGAGCGGCACAGATACGCAGTATTTT. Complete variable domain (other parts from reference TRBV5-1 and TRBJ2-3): KAGVTQTPRYLIKTRGQQVTLSCSPISGHRSVSWYQQTPGQGLQFLFEYFSETQRNKGNFPGRFSGRQFSNSRSEMNVSTLELGDSALYLCASSFVDGSGTDTQYFGPGTRLTVL.